This T cell receptor (beta chain) was documented in a study of PD-1 blockade in mismatch repair-deficient tumors. TCR sequencing covered three patients who responded to pembrolizumab. Germline-derived CDR1 and CDR2 are SNHLY and FYNNEI. This CDR3 spans 14 amino acids. Trimming cost V 8 bases and J 0 bases, with 11 bases left between them. Clones were sequenced by immunoSEQ multiplex PCR, and TCRdb holds only the in-frame ones, with some missing. The repertoire includes 80,000 to 130,000 clones, under 90% of them detected once, and around 6.5% sits in the top ten. This chain joins TRBV2 and TRBJ2-1; TRBD2 might be the D (5 bases). The material sequenced was peripheral blood, taken roughly 35 weeks after starting pembrolizumab. The TCR sequence derives from an adult with mismatch repair-deficient cancer. Here the CDR3 reads CASLPDSSYNEQFF. The CDR3 bases are TGTGCCAGCTTACCGGACTCCTCCTACAATGAGCAGTTCTTC.